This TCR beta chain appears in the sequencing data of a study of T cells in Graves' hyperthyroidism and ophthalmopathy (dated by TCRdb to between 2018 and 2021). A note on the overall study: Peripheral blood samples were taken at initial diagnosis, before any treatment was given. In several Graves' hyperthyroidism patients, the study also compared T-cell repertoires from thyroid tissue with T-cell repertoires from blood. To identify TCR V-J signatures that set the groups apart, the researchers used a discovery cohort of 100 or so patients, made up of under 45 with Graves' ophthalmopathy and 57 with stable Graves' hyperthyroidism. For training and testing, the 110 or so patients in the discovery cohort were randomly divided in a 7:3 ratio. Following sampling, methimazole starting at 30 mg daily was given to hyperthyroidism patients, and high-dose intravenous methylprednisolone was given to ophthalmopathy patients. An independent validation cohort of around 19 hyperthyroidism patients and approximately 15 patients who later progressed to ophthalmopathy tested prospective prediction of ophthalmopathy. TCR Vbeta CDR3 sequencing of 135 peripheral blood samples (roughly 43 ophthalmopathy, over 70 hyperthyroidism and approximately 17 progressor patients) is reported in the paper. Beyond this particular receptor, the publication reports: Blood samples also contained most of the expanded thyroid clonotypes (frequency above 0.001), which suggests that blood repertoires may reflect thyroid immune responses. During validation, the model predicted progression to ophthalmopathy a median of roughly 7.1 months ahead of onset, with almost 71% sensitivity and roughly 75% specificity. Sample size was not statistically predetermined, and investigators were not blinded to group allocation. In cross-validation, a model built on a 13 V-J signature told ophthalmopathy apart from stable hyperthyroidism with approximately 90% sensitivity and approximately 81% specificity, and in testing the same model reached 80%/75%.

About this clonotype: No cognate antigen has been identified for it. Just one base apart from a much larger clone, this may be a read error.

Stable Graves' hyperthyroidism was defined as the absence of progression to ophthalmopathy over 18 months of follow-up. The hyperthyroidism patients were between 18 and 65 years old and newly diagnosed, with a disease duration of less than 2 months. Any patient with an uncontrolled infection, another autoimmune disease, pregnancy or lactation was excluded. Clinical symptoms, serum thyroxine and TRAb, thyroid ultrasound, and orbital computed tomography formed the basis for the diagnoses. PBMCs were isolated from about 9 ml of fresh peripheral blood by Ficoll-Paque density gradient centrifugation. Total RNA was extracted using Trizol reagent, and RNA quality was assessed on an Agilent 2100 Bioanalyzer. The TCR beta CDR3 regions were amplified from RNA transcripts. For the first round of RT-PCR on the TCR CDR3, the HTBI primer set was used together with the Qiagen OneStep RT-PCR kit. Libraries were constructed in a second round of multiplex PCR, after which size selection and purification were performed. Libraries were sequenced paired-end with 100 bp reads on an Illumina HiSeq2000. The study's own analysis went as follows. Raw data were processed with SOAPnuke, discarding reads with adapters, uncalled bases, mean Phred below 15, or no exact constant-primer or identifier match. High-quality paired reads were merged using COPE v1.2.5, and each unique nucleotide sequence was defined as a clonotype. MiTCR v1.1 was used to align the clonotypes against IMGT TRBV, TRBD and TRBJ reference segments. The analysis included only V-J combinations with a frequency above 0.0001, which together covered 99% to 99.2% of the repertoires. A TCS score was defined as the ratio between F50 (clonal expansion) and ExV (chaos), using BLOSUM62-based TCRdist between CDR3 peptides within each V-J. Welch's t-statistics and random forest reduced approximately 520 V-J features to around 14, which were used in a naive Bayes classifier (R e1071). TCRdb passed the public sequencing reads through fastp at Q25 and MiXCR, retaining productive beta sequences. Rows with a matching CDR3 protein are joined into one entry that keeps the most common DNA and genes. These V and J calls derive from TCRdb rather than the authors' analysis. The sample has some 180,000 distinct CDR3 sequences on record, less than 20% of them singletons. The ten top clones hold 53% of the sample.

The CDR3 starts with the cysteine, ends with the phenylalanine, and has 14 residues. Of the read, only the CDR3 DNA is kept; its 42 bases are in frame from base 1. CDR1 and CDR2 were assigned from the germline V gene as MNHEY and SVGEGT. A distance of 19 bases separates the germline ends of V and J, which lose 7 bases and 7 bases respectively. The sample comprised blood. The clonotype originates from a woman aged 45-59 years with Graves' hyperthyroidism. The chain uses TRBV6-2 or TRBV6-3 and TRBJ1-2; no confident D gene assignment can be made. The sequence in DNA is TGTGCCAGCAAATCAGAGCGTCTATTCATTGGCTACACCTTC. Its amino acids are CASKSERLFIGYTF.